Listed below are T cell receptor beta chains from one sample, sequenced in a study of blood T cell repertoires in COVID-19. Produced via immunoSEQ multiplex PCR; TCRdb's table is partial and in-frame only. Of 95,000 to 100,000 clones listed, 92% were seen once; the top ten hold more than 5%. The sample was peripheral blood. These receptors all stem from a man aged 45 to 65 with active COVID-19. Both conserved end residues are part of each CDR3. A D gene is named only where the DNA matches it firmly. Clone size is not always given. Where it is, it says once, few, many or a class for expanded clones.

V gene: TRBV10-1
J gene: TRBJ2-3
clone size: .
D gene: TRBD2
CDR3 protein: CASSVKRDSPGTQYF
CDR3 DNA: TGCGCCAGCAGCGTGAAGCGGGACTCCCCGGGTACGCAGTATTTT

V gene: TRBV19
J gene: TRBJ2-5
clone size: once
D gene: .
CDR3 protein: CASSSGSNTLGTQYF
CDR3 DNA: TGTGCCAGTAGTTCAGGCTCAAATACCCTTGGGACCCAGTACTTC

V gene: TRBV5-1
J gene: TRBJ1-1
clone size: .
D gene: .
CDR3 protein: CASSHGGGTPNTEAFF
CDR3 DNA: TGCGCCAGCAGCCACGGAGGAGGGACGCCCAACACTGAAGCTTTCTTT

V gene: TRBV3-1/TRBV3-2
J gene: TRBJ2-7
clone size: .
D gene: .
CDR3 protein: CASSERGTNGRYEQYF
CDR3 DNA: TGTGCCAGCAGCGAAAGAGGCACTAACGGGAGATACGAGCAGTACTTC

V gene: TRBV4-2
J gene: TRBJ1-5
clone size: .
D gene: .
CDR3 protein: CASSQGEGNQPQHF
CDR3 DNA: TGTGCCAGCAGCCAGGGGGAGGGCAATCAGCCCCAGCATTTT

V gene: TRBV24-1
J gene: TRBJ1-2
clone size: .
D gene: .
CDR3 protein: CATSDGRETNGYTF
CDR3 DNA: TGTGCCACCAGTGATGGGAGGGAGACGAATGGCTACACCTTC

V gene: TRBV5-5
J gene: TRBJ1-4
clone size: .
D gene: .
CDR3 protein: CASSLHRGESEKLFF
CDR3 DNA: TGTGCCAGCAGCTTGCATCGGGGTGAGAGTGAAAAACTGTTTTTT

V gene: TRBV3-1/TRBV3-2
J gene: TRBJ2-7
clone size: .
D gene: TRBD2
CDR3 protein: CASSPPTSGSYEQYF
CDR3 DNA: TGTGCCAGCAGCCCACCGACTAGCGGGAGTTACGAGCAGTACTTC

V gene: TRBV3-1/TRBV3-2
J gene: TRBJ2-7
clone size: .
D gene: .
CDR3 protein: CASSQDTVSYEQYF
CDR3 DNA: TGTGCCAGCAGCCAAGATACAGTCTCCTACGAGCAGTACTTC

V gene: TRBV2
J gene: TRBJ2-7
clone size: .
D gene: .
CDR3 protein: CASSRIQGPGYEQYF
CDR3 DNA: TGTGCCAGCAGTAGAATACAGGGCCCGGGATACGAGCAGTACTTC

V gene: TRBV27
J gene: TRBJ2-1
clone size: .
D gene: .
CDR3 protein: CATIASSYNEQFF
CDR3 DNA: TGTGCCACCATTGCTAGCAGTTACAATGAGCAGTTCTTC

V gene: TRBV7-3
J gene: TRBJ2-2
clone size: .
D gene: TRBD2
CDR3 protein: CASSSSGLAGVSNTGELFF
CDR3 DNA: TGTGCCAGCAGCTCATCCGGACTAGCGGGAGTGTCGAACACCGGGGAGCTGTTTTTT

V gene: TRBV7-2
J gene: TRBJ1-1
clone size: few
D gene: TRBD1
CDR3 protein: CASSLGGQGNTEAFF
CDR3 DNA: TGTGCCAGCAGCTTAGGTGGACAGGGGAACACTGAAGCTTTCTTT

V gene: TRBV5-8
J gene: TRBJ2-2
clone size: .
D gene: .
CDR3 protein: CASSQWTVNTGELFF
CDR3 DNA: TGTGCCAGCAGCCAATGGACAGTAAACACCGGGGAGCTGTTTTTT

V gene: TRBV28
J gene: TRBJ1-4
clone size: .
D gene: .
CDR3 protein: CASSSPGGRGATNEKLFF
CDR3 DNA: TGTGCCAGCAGTTCCCCGGGGGGAAGGGGAGCAACTAATGAAAAACTGTTTTTT

V gene: TRBV2
J gene: TRBJ2-6
clone size: .
D gene: .
CDR3 protein: CASLAGVSGANVLTF
CDR3 DNA: TGTGCCAGCTTGGCAGGGGTTTCAGGGGCCAACGTCCTGACTTTC

V gene: TRBV3-1/TRBV3-2
J gene: TRBJ2-3
clone size: .
D gene: .
CDR3 protein: CASSRRMGGRDDTQYF
CDR3 DNA: TGTGCCAGCAGCCGCCGGATGGGGGGGCGCGATGATACGCAGTATTTT

V gene: TRBV19
J gene: TRBJ1-1
clone size: .
D gene: TRBD1
CDR3 protein: CASSAGQMNTEAFF
CDR3 DNA: TGTGCCAGTAGTGCGGGACAGATGAACACTGAAGCTTTCTTT

V gene: TRBV27
J gene: TRBJ2-6
clone size: .
D gene: .
CDR3 protein: CASSLGRAATGANVLTF
CDR3 DNA: TGTGCCAGCAGTTTAGGCAGGGCCGCTACTGGGGCCAACGTCCTGACTTTC

V gene: TRBV28
J gene: TRBJ1-1
clone size: .
D gene: TRBD1
CDR3 protein: CASSLAGQGGTEAFF
CDR3 DNA: TGTGCCAGCAGTTTAGCGGGACAGGGAGGGACTGAAGCTTTCTTT

V gene: TRBV18
J gene: TRBJ1-4
clone size: .
D gene: TRBD1
CDR3 protein: CASSPIIWGQGSANEKLFF
CDR3 DNA: TGTGCCAGCTCACCAATAATATGGGGACAGGGTTCGGCTAATGAAAAACTGTTTTTT

V gene: TRBV28
J gene: TRBJ2-7
clone size: .
D gene: .
CDR3 protein: CASSSGSSLYYEQYF
CDR3 DNA: TGTGCCAGCAGTTCAGGATCGTCCCTTTACTACGAGCAGTACTTC

V gene: TRBV9
J gene: TRBJ1-2
clone size: .
D gene: .
CDR3 protein: CASSVGAGVEGGYTF
CDR3 DNA: TGTGCCAGCAGCGTAGGGGCGGGGGTTGAGGGTGGCTACACCTTC

V gene: TRBV29-1
J gene: TRBJ1-1
clone size: .
D gene: TRBD1
CDR3 protein: CSVLDRPETEAFF
CDR3 DNA: TGCAGCGTTTTGGACAGGCCGGAGACTGAAGCTTTCTTT

V gene: TRBV7-3
J gene: TRBJ2-3
clone size: .
D gene: .
CDR3 protein: CASSLTGGDTQYF
CDR3 DNA: TGTGCCAGCAGCTTAACCGGTGGAGATACGCAGTATTTT

V gene: TRBV2
J gene: TRBJ2-3
clone size: .
D gene: .
CDR3 protein: CASSGATRSDTQYF
CDR3 DNA: TGTGCCAGCAGTGGGGCTACTCGTTCAGATACGCAGTATTTT

V gene: TRBV23-1
J gene: TRBJ1-2
clone size: .
D gene: .
CDR3 protein: CATGDYTF
CDR3 DNA: TGCGCCACAGGGGACTACACCTTC

V gene: TRBV28
J gene: TRBJ1-2
clone size: .
D gene: TRBD1
CDR3 protein: CASRNLGQGGSYTF
CDR3 DNA: TGTGCCAGCAGGAATCTGGGACAGGGCGGATCCTACACCTTC

V gene: TRBV24-1
J gene: TRBJ2-7
clone size: .
D gene: .
CDR3 protein: CATPQRGRSYEQYF
CDR3 DNA: TGTGCCACCCCCCAGCGAGGGAGGAGTTACGAGCAGTACTTC

V gene: TRBV24-1
J gene: TRBJ2-1
clone size: .
D gene: TRBD1
CDR3 protein: CATSDWDSPSYNEQFF
CDR3 DNA: TGTGCCACCAGTGATTGGGACAGTCCCTCCTACAATGAGCAGTTCTTC

V gene: TRBV5-1
J gene: TRBJ2-3
clone size: .
D gene: TRBD2
CDR3 protein: CASSYGLAGATDTQYF
CDR3 DNA: TGCGCCAGCAGTTACGGACTAGCGGGAGCGACAGATACGCAGTATTTT

V gene: TRBV30
J gene: TRBJ2-7
clone size: .
D gene: .
CDR3 protein: CAWSSLLLAHSYEQYF
CDR3 DNA: TGTGCCTGGAGTTCCCTCCTCCTAGCGCACTCCTACGAGCAGTACTTC

V gene: TRBV24-1
J gene: TRBJ2-7
clone size: .
D gene: .
CDR3 protein: CATSDTGLYEQYF
CDR3 DNA: TGTGCCACCAGTGATACGGGATTGTACGAGCAGTACTTC